This T cell receptor (beta chain) is drawn from a study of post-analysis software for immune sequencing data. Study-level background: Multiple sclerosis in the patients followed relapsing-remitting, secondary progressive and progressive-relapsing courses.

Study-wide findings and caveats: Roughly five TRBV segments appeared more often in patients than in controls, and TRBV5-6, TRBV5-1 and TRBV20-1 were among these.

Germline lookup yields CDR1 MNHEY and CDR2 SMNVEV (reference sequence). The CDR3 runs to 14 residues. V lost 4 bases to trimming and J lost 2 bases; unmatched junction nucleotides: 3. This clonotype was seen more than once but under ten times. The antigen remains undetermined. Unique molecular identifiers were present in the TCR beta cDNA libraries. Once about 0.9 to 11 million T cells were used, about 510,000 cDNA molecules resulted. From the PCR reads, TCRdb called clonotypes with MiXCR, one entry per CDR3 protein. The table has 450,000 to 650,000 distinct CDR3 sequences, 44% seen once. This rearrangement joins TRBV27 to TRBJ2-7; 9 nucleotides line up with TRBD2. Sequences were obtained from blood. The TCR originated in a girl between 10 and 17 years old with multiple sclerosis. The CDR3 coding sequence is TGTGCCAGCAGTTCGACTAGCGGAACCTACGAGCAGTACTTC. Translating it yields CASSSTSGTYEQYF.